These T cell receptor beta chains were read from a single sample in a study of blood T cell repertoires in COVID-19. Sequencing was performed with immunoSEQ multiplex PCR; in TCRdb, only in-frame clones are kept and a portion is missing. The data contain about 210,000 clones, 75% to 90% of them singletons. Sequencing used PBMCs or T cells enriched from blood (not recorded which). The receptor source for this set is a man under 40 who had recovered from COVID-19. Both conserved end residues are part of each CDR3. D genes are given only for firm matches. A clone size is listed for some rows: how often the clone was seen (once, few, many), or a class if it is expanded.

size	J	D	V	CDR3	DNA
NA	TRBJ2-5	TRBD2	TRBV7-8	CASKLAGGLQETQYF	TGTGCCAGCAAACTAGCGGGGGGCCTCCAAGAGACCCAGTACTTC
NA	TRBJ1-2	NA	TRBV11-1	CASSFRGNYGYTF	TGTGCCAGCAGCTTTAGGGGTAACTATGGCTACACCTTC
NA	TRBJ2-1	NA	TRBV6-5	CASSRIGGNEQFF	TGTGCCAGCAGCCGCATAGGGGGAAATGAGCAGTTCTTC
NA	TRBJ1-4	TRBD1	TRBV19	CASSMGTGFEKLFF	TGTGCCAGTAGTATGGGGACAGGGTTTGAAAAACTGTTTTTT
NA	TRBJ2-4	TRBD2	TRBV19	CASNGGRVLENIQYF	TGTGCCAGTAATGGCGGGAGGGTTCTGGAAAACATTCAGTACTTC
NA	TRBJ2-2	TRBD1	TRBV19	CASSIPGQGAAGELFF	TGTGCCAGTAGTATCCCCGGACAGGGGGCGGCCGGGGAGCTGTTTTTT
once	TRBJ2-3	NA	TRBV27	CASSLIADSTDTQYF	TGTGCCAGCAGTTTAATAGCGGACTCCACAGATACGCAGTATTTT
NA	TRBJ2-1	TRBD1	TRBV30	CAWSWDSYNEQFF	TGTGCCTGGAGTTGGGACAGCTACAATGAGCAGTTCTTC
NA	TRBJ2-5	TRBD1	TRBV2	CATQGDRGHQETQYF	TGTGCCACCCAGGGGGACAGGGGGCACCAAGAGACCCAGTACTTC
NA	TRBJ2-5	TRBD2	TRBV4-1	CASSLSTSGGAKETQYF	TGCGCCAGCAGCCTTTCGACTAGCGGGGGGGCAAAAGAGACCCAGTACTTC
NA	TRBJ2-2	NA	TRBV18	CASSPRTELFF	TGTGCCAGCTCACCAAGGACAGAGCTGTTTTTT
NA	TRBJ2-3	TRBD2	TRBV27	CASSLLAGHTDTQYF	TGTGCCAGCAGTTTATTAGCGGGCCACACAGATACGCAGTATTTT
NA	TRBJ2-7	NA	TRBV10-3	CAIVPQQGYEQYF	TGTGCCATCGTCCCTCAACAGGGCTACGAGCAGTACTTC
NA	TRBJ2-7	NA	TRBV6-2/TRBV6-3	CASSYSIGASYEQYF	TGTGCCAGCAGTTACTCGATCGGAGCATCCTACGAGCAGTACTTC
NA	TRBJ2-7	NA	TRBV7-8	CASSLVEGVGEQYF	TGTGCCAGCAGCTTAGTAGAGGGGGTTGGGGAGCAGTACTTC
many	TRBJ2-1	TRBD2	TRBV5-5	CASIFNSGSNNEQFF	TGTGCCAGCATCTTCAATAGCGGGAGCAACAATGAGCAGTTCTTC
NA	TRBJ1-3	NA	TRBV18	CASSPLIAGRSAGNTIYF	TGTGCCAGCTCACCATTAATAGCTGGTCGTTCGGCTGGAAACACCATATATTTT
NA	TRBJ2-1	NA	TRBV9	CASSVSLASPYNEQFF	TGTGCCAGCAGCGTCTCCCTAGCTTCCCCCTACAATGAGCAGTTCTTC
NA	TRBJ1-1	TRBD1	TRBV5-4	CASSFQGARTEAFF	TGTGCCAGCAGCTTCCAGGGGGCGAGGACTGAAGCTTTCTTT
NA	TRBJ2-2	TRBD1	TRBV11-2	CASSFGTGAGELFF	TGTGCCAGCAGCTTTGGGACAGGGGCCGGGGAGCTGTTTTTT